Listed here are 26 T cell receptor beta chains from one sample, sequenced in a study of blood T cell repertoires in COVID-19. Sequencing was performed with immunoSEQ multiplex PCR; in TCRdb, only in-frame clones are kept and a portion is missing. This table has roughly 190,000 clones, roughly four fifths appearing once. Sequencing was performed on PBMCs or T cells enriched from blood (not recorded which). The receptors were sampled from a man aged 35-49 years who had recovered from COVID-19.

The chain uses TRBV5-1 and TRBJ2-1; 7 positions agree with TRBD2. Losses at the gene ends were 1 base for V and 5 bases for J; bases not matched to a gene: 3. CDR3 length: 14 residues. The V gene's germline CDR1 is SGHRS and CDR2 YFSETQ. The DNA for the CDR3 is TGCGCCAGCAGCTTGAGTCTAGCGGACAATGAGCAGTTCTTC. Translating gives CASSLSLADNEQFF.

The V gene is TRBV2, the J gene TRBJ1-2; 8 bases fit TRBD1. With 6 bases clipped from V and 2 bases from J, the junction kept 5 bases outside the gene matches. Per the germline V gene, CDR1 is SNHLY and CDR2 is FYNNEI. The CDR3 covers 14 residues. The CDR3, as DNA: TGTGCCAGCAGCTTACAGGGGGAGAACTATGGCTACACCTTC. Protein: CASSLQGENYGYTF.

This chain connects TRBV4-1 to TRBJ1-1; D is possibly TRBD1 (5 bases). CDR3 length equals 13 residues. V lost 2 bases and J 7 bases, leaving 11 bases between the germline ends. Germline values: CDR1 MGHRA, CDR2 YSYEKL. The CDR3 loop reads CASSQTGAREAFF. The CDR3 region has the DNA TGCGCCAGCAGCCAAACAGGAGCCCGTGAAGCTTTCTTT.

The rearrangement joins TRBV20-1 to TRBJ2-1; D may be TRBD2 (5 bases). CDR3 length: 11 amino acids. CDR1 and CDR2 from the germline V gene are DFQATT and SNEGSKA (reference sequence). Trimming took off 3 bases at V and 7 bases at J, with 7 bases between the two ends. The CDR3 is CSASRRNEQFF. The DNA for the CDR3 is TGCAGTGCTAGTAGGAGGAATGAGCAGTTCTTC.

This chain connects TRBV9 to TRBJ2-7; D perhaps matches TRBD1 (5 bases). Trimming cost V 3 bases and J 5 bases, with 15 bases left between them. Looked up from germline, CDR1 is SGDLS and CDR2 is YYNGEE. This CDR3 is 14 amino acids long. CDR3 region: CASSASGNVDEQYF. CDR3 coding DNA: TGTGCCAGCAGCGCGTCAGGGAACGTCGACGAGCAGTACTTC.

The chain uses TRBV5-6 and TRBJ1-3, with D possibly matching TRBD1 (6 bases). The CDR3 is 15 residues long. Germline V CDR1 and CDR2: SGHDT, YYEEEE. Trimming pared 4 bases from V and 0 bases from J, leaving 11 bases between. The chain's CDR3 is CASSGRDTSGNTIYF. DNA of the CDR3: TGTGCCAGCAGCGGAAGGGACACCTCTGGAAACACCATATATTTT. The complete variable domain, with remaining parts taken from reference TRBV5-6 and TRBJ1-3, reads DAGVTQSPTHLIKTRGQQVTLRCSPKSGHDTVSWYQQALGQGPQFIFQYYEEEERQRGNFPDRFSGHQFPNYSSELNVNALLLGDSALYLCASSGRDTSGNTIYFGEGSWLTVV.

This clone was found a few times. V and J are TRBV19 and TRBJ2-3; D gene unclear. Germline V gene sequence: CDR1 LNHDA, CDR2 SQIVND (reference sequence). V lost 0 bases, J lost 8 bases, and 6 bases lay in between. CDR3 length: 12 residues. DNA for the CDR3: TGTGCCAGTAGTATAGATCAGGCTACGCAGTATTTT. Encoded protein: CASSIDQATQYF. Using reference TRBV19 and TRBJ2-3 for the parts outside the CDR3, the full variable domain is DGGITQSPKYLFRKEGQNVTLSCEQNLNHDAMYWYRQDPGQGLRLIYYSQIVNDFQKGDIAEGYSVSREKKESFPLTVTSAQKNPTAFYLCASSIDQATQYFGPGTRLTVL.

CDR3 protein: CASRSTSGIGELFF. In nucleotides, the CDR3 is TGTGCCAGCAGATCAACTAGCGGGATAGGGGAGCTGTTTTTT. The chain is built from TRBV2 and TRBJ2-2; 10 bases fit TRBD2. The trim removed 6 bases at V and 8 bases at J, leaving 6 bases unmatched. CDR3 length equals 14 residues. The germline CDR1 and CDR2 sequences are SNHLY and FYNNEI.

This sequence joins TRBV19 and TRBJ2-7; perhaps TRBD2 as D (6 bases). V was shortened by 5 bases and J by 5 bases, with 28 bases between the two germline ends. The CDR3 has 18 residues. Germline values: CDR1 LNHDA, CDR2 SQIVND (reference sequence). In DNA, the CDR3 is TGTGCCAGTAGTCCCCAAGCCTCTTCGTTACGGGGGTCCAACGAGCAGTACTTC. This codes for CASSPQASSLRGSNEQYF.

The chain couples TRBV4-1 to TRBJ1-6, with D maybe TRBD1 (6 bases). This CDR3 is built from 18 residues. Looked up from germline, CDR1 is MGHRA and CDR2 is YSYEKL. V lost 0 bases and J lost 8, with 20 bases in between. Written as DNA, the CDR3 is TGCGCCAGCAGCCAAGATTCCGTGGCCAGGGGTTTGGATTCACCCCTCCACTTT. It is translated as CASSQDSVARGLDSPLHF.

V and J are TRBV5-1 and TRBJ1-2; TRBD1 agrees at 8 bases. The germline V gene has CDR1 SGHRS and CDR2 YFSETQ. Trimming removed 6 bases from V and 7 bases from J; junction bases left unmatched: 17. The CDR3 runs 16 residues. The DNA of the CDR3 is TGCGCCAGCAACGAAATTCCCCAGGGGGCGGATAGTGGCTACACCTTC. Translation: CASNEIPQGADSGYTF.

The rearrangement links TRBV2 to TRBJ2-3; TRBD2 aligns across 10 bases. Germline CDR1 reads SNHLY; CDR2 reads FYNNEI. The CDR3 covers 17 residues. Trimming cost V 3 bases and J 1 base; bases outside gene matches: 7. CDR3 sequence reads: CASSDVAGTSGTDTQYF. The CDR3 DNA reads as TGTGCCAGCAGTGATGTGGCCGGGACTAGCGGCACAGATACGCAGTATTTT.

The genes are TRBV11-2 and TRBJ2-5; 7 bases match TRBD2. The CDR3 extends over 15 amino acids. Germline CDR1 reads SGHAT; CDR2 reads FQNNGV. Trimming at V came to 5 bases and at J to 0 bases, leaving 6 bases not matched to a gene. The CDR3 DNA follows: TGTGCCAGCAGCATCAGCGGGATGTACCAAGAGACCCAGTACTTC. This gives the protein CASSISGMYQETQYF. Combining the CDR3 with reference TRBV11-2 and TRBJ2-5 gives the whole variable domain EAGVAQSPRYKIIEKRQSVAFWCNPISGHATLYWYQQILGQGPKLLIQFQNNGVVDDSQLPKDRFSAERLKGVDSTLKIQPAKLEDSAVYLCASSISGMYQETQYFGPGTRLLVL.

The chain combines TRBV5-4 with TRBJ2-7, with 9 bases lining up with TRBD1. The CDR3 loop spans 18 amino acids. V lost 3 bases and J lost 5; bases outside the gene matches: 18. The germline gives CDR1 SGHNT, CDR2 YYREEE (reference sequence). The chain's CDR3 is CASSSLSLGDRAHHEQYF. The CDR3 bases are TGTGCCAGCAGCTCCTTGAGTCTTGGGGACAGGGCCCACCACGAGCAGTACTTC. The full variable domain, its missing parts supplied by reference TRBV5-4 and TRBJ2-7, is ETGVTQSPTHLIKTRGQQVTLRCSSQSGHNTVSWYQQALGQGPQFIFQYYREEENGRGNFPPRFSGLQFPNYSSELNVNALELDDSALYLCASSSLSLGDRAHHEQYFGPGTRLTVT.

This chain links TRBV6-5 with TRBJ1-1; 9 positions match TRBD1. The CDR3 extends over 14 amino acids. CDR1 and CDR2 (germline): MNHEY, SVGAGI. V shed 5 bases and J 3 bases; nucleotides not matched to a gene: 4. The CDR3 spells CASSLQGAYTEAFF. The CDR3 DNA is TGTGCCAGCAGTCTACAGGGGGCCTACACTGAAGCTTTCTTT.

The CDR3 nucleotides are TGTGCCTGGAGAGTTTCCGAGCCCGAAAAACTGTTTTTT. This gives the protein CAWRVSEPEKLFF. This sequence joins TRBV30 and TRBJ1-4; no clear D gene. Germline CDR1 is GTSNPN and CDR2 is SVGIG (reference sequence). The CDR3 loop spans 13 amino acids. With 3 bases removed from V and 8 bases from J, the gap between germline ends came to 13 bases.

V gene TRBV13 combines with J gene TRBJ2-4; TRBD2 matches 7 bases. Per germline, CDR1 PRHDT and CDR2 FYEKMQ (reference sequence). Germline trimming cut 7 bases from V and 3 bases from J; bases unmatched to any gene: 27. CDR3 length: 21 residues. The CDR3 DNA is TGTGCCAGCACCCATGCAGCCGGGGCCGCATGGGGAGGGGTTGGCAAAAACATTCAGTACTTC. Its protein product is CASTHAAGAAWGGVGKNIQYF.

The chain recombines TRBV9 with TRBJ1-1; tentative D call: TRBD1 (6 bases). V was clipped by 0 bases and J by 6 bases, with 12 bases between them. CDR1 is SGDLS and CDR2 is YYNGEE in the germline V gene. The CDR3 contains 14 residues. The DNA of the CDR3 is TGTGCCAGCAGCGTAGTCAGGGGCGGCGCTGAAGCTTTCTTT. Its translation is CASSVVRGGAEAFF.

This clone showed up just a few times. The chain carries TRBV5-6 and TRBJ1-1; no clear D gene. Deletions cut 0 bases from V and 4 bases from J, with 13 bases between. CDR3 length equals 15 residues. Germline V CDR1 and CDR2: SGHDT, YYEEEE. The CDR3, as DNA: TGTGCCAGCAGCTTGGACCCTGGGAGGGCCACTGAAGCTTTCTTT. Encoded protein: CASSLDPGRATEAFF.

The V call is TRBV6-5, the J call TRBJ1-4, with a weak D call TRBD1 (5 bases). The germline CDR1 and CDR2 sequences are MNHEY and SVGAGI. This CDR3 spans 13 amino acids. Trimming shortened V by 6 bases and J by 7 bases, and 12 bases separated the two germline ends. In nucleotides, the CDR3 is TGTGCCAGCAGAGCAGGGTGGGGTGAAAAACTGTTTTTT. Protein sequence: CASRAGWGEKLFF.

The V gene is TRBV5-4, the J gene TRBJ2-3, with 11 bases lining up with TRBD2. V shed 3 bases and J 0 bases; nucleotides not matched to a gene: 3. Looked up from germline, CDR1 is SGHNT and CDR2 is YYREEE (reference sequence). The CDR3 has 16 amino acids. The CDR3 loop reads CASSSRLAGSTDTQYF. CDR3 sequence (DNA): TGTGCCAGCAGCTCTAGACTAGCGGGAAGCACAGATACGCAGTATTTT.

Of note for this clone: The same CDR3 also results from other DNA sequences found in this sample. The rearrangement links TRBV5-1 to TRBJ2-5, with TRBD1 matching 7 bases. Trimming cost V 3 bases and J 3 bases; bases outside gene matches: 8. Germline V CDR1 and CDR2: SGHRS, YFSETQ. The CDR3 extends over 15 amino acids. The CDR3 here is CASSSRTGTEETQYF. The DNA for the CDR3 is TGCGCCAGCAGCTCAAGGACCGGGACAGAAGAGACCCAGTACTTC.

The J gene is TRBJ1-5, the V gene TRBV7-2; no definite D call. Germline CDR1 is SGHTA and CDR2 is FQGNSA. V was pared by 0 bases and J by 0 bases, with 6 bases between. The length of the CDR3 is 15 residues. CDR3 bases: TGTGCCAGCAGCTTAGCCCCAGATAGCAATCAGCCCCAGCATTTT. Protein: CASSLAPDSNQPQHF. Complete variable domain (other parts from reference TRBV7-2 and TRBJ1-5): GAGVSQSPSNKVTEKGKDVELRCDPISGHTALYWYRQSLGQGLEFLIYFQGNSAPDKSGLPSDRFSAERTGGSVSTLTIQRTQQEDSAVYLCASSLAPDSNQPQHFGDGTRLSIL.

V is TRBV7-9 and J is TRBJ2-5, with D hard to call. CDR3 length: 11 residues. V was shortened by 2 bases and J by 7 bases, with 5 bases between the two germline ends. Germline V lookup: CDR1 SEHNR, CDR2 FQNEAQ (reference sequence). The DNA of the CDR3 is TGTGCCAGCAGCTTAAGCCCGACCCAGTACTTC. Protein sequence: CASSLSPTQYF. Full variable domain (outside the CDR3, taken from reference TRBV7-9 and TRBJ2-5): DTGVSQNPRHKITKRGQNVTFRCDPISEHNRLYWYRQTLGQGPEFLTYFQNEAQLEKSRLLSDRFSAERPKGSFSTLEIQRTEQGDSAMYLCASSLSPTQYFGPGTRLLVL.

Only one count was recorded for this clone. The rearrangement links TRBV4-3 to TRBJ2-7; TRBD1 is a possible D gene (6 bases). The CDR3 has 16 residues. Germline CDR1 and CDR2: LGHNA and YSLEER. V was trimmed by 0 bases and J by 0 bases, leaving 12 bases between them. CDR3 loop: CASSQDRGQFSYEQYF. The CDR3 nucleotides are TGCGCCAGCAGCCAAGACAGGGGACAATTCTCCTACGAGCAGTACTTC.

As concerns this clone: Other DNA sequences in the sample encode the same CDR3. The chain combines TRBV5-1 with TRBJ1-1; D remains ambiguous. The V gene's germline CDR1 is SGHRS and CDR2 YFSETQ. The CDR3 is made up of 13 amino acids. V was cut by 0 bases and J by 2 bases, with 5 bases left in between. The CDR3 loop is CASSLDSNTEAFF. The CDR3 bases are TGCGCCAGCAGCTTGGATTCTAACACTGAAGCTTTCTTT.